This T cell receptor (beta chain) was captured in a study of cytomegalovirus exposure and HLA in healthy donors. Broader study findings: Sequencing depth across donors, presence/absence analyses assumed, was roughly uniform.

Notes on this clone: Its antigen is not known.

The PCR used 60 Vbeta and 13 Jbeta primers. Sequenced by immunoSEQ multiplex PCR; TCRdb stores in-frame clones only, minus some. This sample's table has 150,000 to 200,000 clones. The CDR3 runs 16 residues. V was clipped by 2 bases and J by 0 bases, with 9 bases between them. CDR1 and CDR2 (germline): SGHRS, YFSETQ. The chain recombines TRBV5-1 with TRBJ2-6, with a tentative D call TRBD2 (5 bases). This clonotype originated in a woman aged 60 to 75 in good health and CMV-seronegative. The specimen was PBMCs. CDR3 DNA sequence: TGCGCCAGCAGCTTTGGGAGAGGCTCTGGGGCCAACGTCCTGACTTTC. The encoded protein is CASSFGRGSGANVLTF.